These T cell receptor beta chains were read from a single sample in a study of cytomegalovirus exposure and HLA in healthy donors. Clones were sequenced by immunoSEQ multiplex PCR, and TCRdb holds only the in-frame ones, with some missing. The table has under 150,000 clones, 80% seen once. Specimen: PBMCs. The source of these receptors is a male donor in good health and CMV-seronegative. CDR3s include the opening cysteine and the closing phenylalanine or tryptophan. Fields, in order: V gene, D gene, clone size, J gene, CDR3 protein, CDR3 DNA. D genes are given only for firm matches. Only some rows state a clone size, as once, few, many or a class for expanded clones.

V: TRBV5-1
D: NA
size: NA
J: TRBJ2-2
CDR3: CASSLGLRGAGELFF
DNA: TGCGCCAGCAGCCTTGGACTAAGGGGAGCAGGGGAGCTGTTTTTT

V: TRBV7-2
D: NA
size: NA
J: TRBJ2-2
CDR3: CASSSYTGELFF
DNA: TGTGCCAGCAGCTCGTACACCGGGGAGCTGTTTTTT

V: TRBV4-2
D: NA
size: NA
J: TRBJ2-2
CDR3: CASSQDSGVSTGELLF
DNA: TGTGCCAGCAGCCAAGATTCAGGGGTCAGCACCGGGGAGCTGCTTTTT

V: TRBV10-1
D: NA
size: NA
J: TRBJ1-2
CDR3: CASGRQVRQSLVPNYGYTF
DNA: TGCGCCAGCGGTAGACAGGTCCGCCAATCATTAGTCCCTAACTATGGCTACACCTTC

V: TRBV27
D: NA
size: NA
J: TRBJ1-2
CDR3: CASRPTWQGRDYGYTF
DNA: TGTGCCAGCAGGCCTACCTGGCAGGGGCGAGACTATGGCTACACCTTC

V: TRBV15
D: NA
size: once
J: TRBJ1-2
CDR3: CATSRDPAVYYGYTF
DNA: TGTGCCACCAGCAGAGATCCTGCGGTTTACTATGGCTACACCTTC

V: TRBV5-5
D: TRBD1
size: once
J: TRBJ1-3
CDR3: CASSRTGDSGNTIYF
DNA: TGTGCCAGCAGCCGGACAGGGGACTCTGGAAACACCATATATTTT

V: TRBV9
D: NA
size: NA
J: TRBJ1-6
CDR3: CASSVGTSYPGTLHF
DNA: TGTGCCAGCAGCGTAGGGACATCCTACCCAGGAACCCTCCACTTT

V: TRBV6-4
D: NA
size: NA
J: TRBJ1-2
CDR3: CASSDSADSSGSTLTNYGYTF
DNA: TGTGCCAGCAGTGACTCCGCCGACAGTTCTGGAAGTACTTTAACGAACTATGGCTACACCTTC

V: TRBV11-2
D: NA
size: few
J: TRBJ2-1
CDR3: CASSRQFSNNEQFF
DNA: TGTGCCAGCAGTAGACAGTTCAGCAACAATGAGCAGTTCTTC

V: TRBV27
D: NA
size: NA
J: TRBJ1-1
CDR3: CASSRGTLLRASTEAFF
DNA: TGTGCCAGCAGTCGGGGGACTCTACTGAGGGCGAGCACTGAAGCTTTCTTT

V: TRBV11-2
D: NA
size: NA
J: TRBJ2-7
CDR3: CASSLGENEQYF
DNA: TGTGCCAGCAGCTTAGGAGAGAACGAGCAGTACTTC

V: TRBV30
D: NA
size: NA
J: TRBJ2-1
CDR3: CAWGRDNYNEQFF
DNA: TGTGCCTGGGGTCGGGACAACTACAATGAGCAGTTCTTC

V: TRBV9
D: NA
size: NA
J: TRBJ1-3
CDR3: CASSLSGNTIYF
DNA: TGTGCCAGCAGCCTCTCTGGAAACACCATATATTTT

V: TRBV4-3
D: TRBD1
size: NA
J: TRBJ2-3
CDR3: CASSQDHIGGSSTDTQYF
DNA: TGCGCCAGCAGCCAAGATCACATAGGGGGCTCTAGCACAGATACGCAGTATTTT

V: TRBV5-4
D: TRBD2
size: NA
J: TRBJ2-7
CDR3: CASSRGTSVSYEQYF
DNA: TGTGCCAGCAGCCGCGGGACTAGCGTATCCTACGAGCAGTACTTC

V: TRBV11-2
D: NA
size: NA
J: TRBJ1-1
CDR3: CASSFGRGREAFF
DNA: TGTGCCAGCAGCTTCGGTAGGGGGAGAGAAGCTTTCTTT

V: TRBV9
D: TRBD1
size: NA
J: TRBJ1-2
CDR3: CASSGGPGQPNYGYTF
DNA: TGTGCCAGCAGCGGGGGGCCGGGACAGCCTAACTATGGCTACACCTTC

V: TRBV10-3
D: NA
size: few
J: TRBJ2-1
CDR3: CAIRGDTELNEQFF
DNA: TGTGCCATCAGGGGGGACACGGAGTTAAATGAGCAGTTCTTC

V: TRBV4-2
D: NA
size: once
J: TRBJ1-4
CDR3: CASSRQGPGPGNEKLFF
DNA: TGTGCCAGCAGCCGACAAGGACCGGGTCCAGGGAATGAAAAACTGTTTTTT

V: TRBV20-1
D: NA
size: NA
J: TRBJ2-7
CDR3: CSADDLREQYF
DNA: TGCAGTGCTGATGACCTGAGGGAGCAGTACTTC

V: TRBV28
D: NA
size: NA
J: TRBJ1-1
CDR3: CASGRTAYTEAFF
DNA: TGTGCCAGCGGACGGACAGCTTACACTGAAGCTTTCTTT